This T cell receptor beta chain was sequenced for a study of T cells in Graves' hyperthyroidism and ophthalmopathy. This clonotype was recorded at least ten times. Researchers took RNA transcripts and amplified the TCR beta CDR3 regions from them. The HTBI primer set drove a first-round RT-PCR of the TCR CDR3. TCRdb re-called the multiplex PCR reads with MiXCR, one entry per CDR3 protein. Found here are about 260,000 distinct CDR3 sequences, around 17% of them singletons; the top ten hold more than 25%. Germline assignment: CDR1 LGHDT and CDR2 YNNKEL (reference sequence). CDR3 length equals 14 residues. The trim removed 4 bases at V and 10 bases at J, leaving 5 bases unmatched.

The chain couples TRBV3-1 to TRBJ1-4; 11 bases fit TRBD1. Material: blood. The sequence came from a woman between 18 and 29 years old with Graves' ophthalmopathy. The CDR3 region is CASSPSDRGRKLFF. CDR3 sequence (DNA): TGTGCCAGCAGCCCCTCGGACAGGGGGCGAAAACTGTTTTTT.